This TCR beta chain was sequenced during a study of beta chain features in type 1 diabetes. Notes on the study in general: VDJ junctions from patients with type 1 diabetes contained fewer insertions and more deletions. Moderate yet significant TCRB CDR3 shortening was seen in Type 1 diabetes patients in all four CD4+ subsets. Comparison showed that naive, central memory and Treg TCRB repertoires appeared more similar among patients than among healthy donors.

The investigators reverse transcribed all of the isolated RNA, so they sequenced expressed TCRB transcripts. Roughly 3.6 million reads on average were seen across naive, central memory and regulatory T cell samples. Sequenced by immunoSEQ multiplex PCR; TCRdb stores in-frame clones only, minus some. The repertoire holds about 640,000 clones, with 9.5% to 15% as singletons. Remarks on this clone: Antigen unknown.

This receptor was obtained from a young man with type 1 diabetes. Specimen: naive CD4+ T cells from blood.

CDR3 in amino acids: CASSQDAYSGGIHSPLHF. Here the CDR3 DNA reads TGCGCCAGCAGCCAAGATGCCTATTCCGGGGGAATCCATTCACCCCTCCACTTT. The chain recombines TRBV4-3 with TRBJ1-6, with D tentatively TRBD1 (5 bases). CDR1 is LGHNA, CDR2 YSLEER, per germline. V was pared by 0 bases and J by 8 bases, with 20 bases between. This CDR3 region has 18 residues.